The following is a T cell receptor (beta chain) sequence with its context. This sample was included in a study of blood T cell repertoires in COVID-19. The overall study: From T cells, B-cell-depleted T cells, or PBMCs came the material, which was cDNA or gDNA.

The CDR3 spans 16 residues. V lost 2 bases, J lost 4 bases, and 5 bases stayed unmatched. In germline, CDR1 is ENHRY, CDR2 SYGVKD. In the original analysis: Reference gene primer amplification yielded estimated nucleated cell counts. Profiled with immunoSEQ multiplex PCR; TCRdb holds only in-frame clones, not every one. V, J and clone size derive from that table, while D and trimming were established from the DNA sequence. The data show 180,000 or so clones, 86% seen once. One Seattle source followed patients from active infection through their disease course. The sequencing sample was made of peripheral blood. The genes are TRBV10-3 and TRBJ1-1, with TRBD1 matching 12 bases. The origin of this receptor is a woman aged 60-75 years with COVID-19, enrolled during active disease. In nucleotides, the CDR3 is TGTGCCATCAGTGAGCCGGGACAGGGGGCGACCACTGAAGCTTTCTTT. It specifies CAISEPGQGATTEAFF.